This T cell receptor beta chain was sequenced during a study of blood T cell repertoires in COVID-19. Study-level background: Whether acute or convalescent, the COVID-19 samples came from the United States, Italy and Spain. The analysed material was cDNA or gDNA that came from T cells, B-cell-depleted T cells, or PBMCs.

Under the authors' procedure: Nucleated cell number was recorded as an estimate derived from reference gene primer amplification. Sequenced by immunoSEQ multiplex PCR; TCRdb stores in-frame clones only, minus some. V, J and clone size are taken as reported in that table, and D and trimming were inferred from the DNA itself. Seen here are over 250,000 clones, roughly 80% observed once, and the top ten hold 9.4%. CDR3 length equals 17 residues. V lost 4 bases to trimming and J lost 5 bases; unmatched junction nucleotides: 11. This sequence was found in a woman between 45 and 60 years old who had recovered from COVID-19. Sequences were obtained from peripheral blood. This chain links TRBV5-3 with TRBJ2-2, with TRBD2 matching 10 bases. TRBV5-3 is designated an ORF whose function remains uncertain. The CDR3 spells CARSPQGASGRTGELFF. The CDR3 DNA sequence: TGTGCCAGAAGCCCTCAGGGGGCTAGCGGGAGAACCGGGGAGCTGTTTTTT.